This T cell receptor (beta chain) comes out of a study of T cell responses to AZD1222 COVID-19 vaccine. Study-level results: Vaccine-associated CD4 TCRs spanned spike, dominant at 160-218 and 743-854. Of spike-specific TCRs, nearly half reportedly target regions left unmutated in variants.

Points on this clone: The antigen remains undetermined.

Here immunoSEQ multiplex PCR was the method, and the copy in TCRdb shows in-frame clones only, minus some. The profile shows about 140,000 clones, approximately 88% of them singletons. This material consisted of peripheral blood, taken on day 0 of AZD1222 vaccination. This TCR was recovered from an adult in good health.

The CDR3 DNA reads as TGTGCCAGCAGCCCGCGGAAGGGGCCTAACTATGGCTACACCTTC. Translating it yields CASSPRKGPNYGYTF. The chain has TRBV7-8 and TRBJ1-2, with D maybe TRBD1 (5 bases). Germline V gene lookup returns CDR1 SGHVS and CDR2 FQNEAQ. The CDR3 consists of 15 residues. With 5 bases removed from V and 0 bases from J, the gap between germline ends came to 13 bases.